The source of this T cell receptor (beta chain) is a study of T cell responses to AZD1222 COVID-19 vaccine (dated by TCRdb to 2020 to 2023). Regarding the research as a whole: TCR sequencing covered 233 trial participants: nearly 210 given two doses of AZD1222 and around 25 given two doses of MenACWY control vaccine. Enrollment into the trials was organized by age into subgroups of 18-55, 56-69 and 70-plus years, and those subgroups contained roughly 160, 29 and 62 TCR-sequenced participants, respectively. The full study reports these points: Conclusions about previously exposed vaccinees were limited because only six or seven AZD1222 recipients were SARS-CoV-2 seropositive at baseline. Nearly half of unique spike-specific TCRs reportedly recognized epitopes outside regions mutated in the B.1.351 and B.1.1.7 variants. After two AZD1222 doses, both the breadth and the depth of spike-specific TCRs were significantly higher than at day 0 and than in MenACWY recipients. The 56-69-year group was small, and its depth increase did not reach significance, likely because of low power. Participants were mostly white British, with more females than males. The authors suggested clonal diversity may have been underestimated. CD4 TCRs associated with the vaccine covered the entire spike protein, and the dominant responses were in regions 160-218 and 743-854. No day 14 peak-response samples were available, so repertoires were characterized only after the peak T cell response.

This clone was counted a single time. The antigen this receptor binds is unknown. No clone much larger than this one lies a single base away; base qualities are absent. What this sample's time point label stands for: about 28 days (+/-7) after the second vaccine dose. AZD1222 recipients given second doses at about 4 weeks or at about 12 weeks were pooled, since spike-specific TCR depth and breadth were not found to differ between the two schedules. Samples from vaccinated people were obtained from the UK trials COV001 and COV002, which included a single-blind randomized controlled phase 2/3 trial of AZD1222 (ChAdOx1 nCoV-19) in healthy adults. For TCRbeta chain sequencing, PBMC samples were collected from trial participants at day 0 and at day 28 after the second dose. The CDR3 regions of human TCRbeta chains were analyzed by immunosequencing. On the study's bioinformatics: Repertoire TCRs were checked for matches against a reference library of SARS-CoV-2-specific TCRs that had been generated using the MIRA antigen-specificity platform. Breadth was defined as the fraction of unique TCRs that were SARS-CoV-2-associated. Depth was defined as the fraction of total T cells that were SARS-CoV-2-associated. Using the MIRA data, every spike-specific TCR was mapped to the spike region that the TCR reacted to and assigned to either a CD4 or a CD8 class. Log10-transformed breadth and depth values were compared by one-way ANOVA with Sidak's multiple comparisons tests. What TCRdb holds here is the immuneACCESS table cut down to in-frame rearrangements. Part of the clones is not present; checked against another copy, under half of the missing clones reflect an unresolved V gene, and the others are unexplained. V, J and clone size were drawn from that table, and D and trimming were deduced from the DNA. For this sample there are roughly 120,000 clones; 75% to 90% appear just once. The leading ten clones occupy roughly 7.1% of the sample.

CDR1 and CDR2, per the germline V gene (reference sequence), are LGHDT and YNNKEL. V gives up 0 bases and J gives up 6 bases, and the segment between their germline ends measures 11 bases. The CDR3 goes from the cysteine to the phenylalanine over 14 residues. Of the read, only the CDR3 DNA is kept; its 42 bases are in frame from base 1. The sequence is built from TRBV3-1 (or the pseudogene TRBV3-2) and TRBJ1-1; matching of 5 bases hints at TRBD1 as the D gene. The clonotype comes from an adult who received the AZD1222 COVID-19 vaccine. The sequencing used peripheral blood, collected 28 days after the second AZD1222 dose. Read as DNA, the sequence is TGTGCCAGCAGCCAAGAGGGAGGGGAGTCTGAAGCTTTCTTT. This encodes CASSQEGGESEAFF.